Listed below are T cell receptor beta chains from one sample, sequenced in a study of blood T cell repertoires in COVID-19. Libraries were prepared by immunoSEQ multiplex PCR; TCRdb keeps only in-frame clonotypes and omits some of them. The table shows around 130,000 clones, with around nine tenths occurring only once. Input material: peripheral blood. These receptors originate from a human donor in a cohort sampled during active COVID-19. The CDR3 runs from the conserved cysteine through the conserved F or W. Fields, in order: V gene, CDR3 protein.

v_call: TRBV7-9
cdr3_aa: CASSDGTGGGYGYTF

v_call: TRBV3-1/TRBV3-2
cdr3_aa: CASTTANSPLHF

v_call: TRBV6-1
cdr3_aa: CASSSEVPQHF

v_call: TRBV2
cdr3_aa: CASTQDGGVADTQYF

v_call: TRBV27
cdr3_aa: CASSRQGGTYGYTF

v_call: TRBV5-1
cdr3_aa: CASGQGSNTEAFF

v_call: TRBV6-1
cdr3_aa: CASSGRLAGGIGELFF

v_call: TRBV4-1
cdr3_aa: CASSPLRTGGYEQYF

v_call: TRBV6-5
cdr3_aa: CASSYSPVRGGGYTF

v_call: TRBV29-1
cdr3_aa: CSATTVRYEQYF

v_call: TRBV27
cdr3_aa: CASSLRGWDSGTGGGYTF

v_call: TRBV3-1/TRBV3-2
cdr3_aa: CASSNNRGGETQYF

v_call: TRBV7-6
cdr3_aa: CASSPPILWSRTGELFF

v_call: TRBV5-6
cdr3_aa: CASSFGTWYEQYF

v_call: TRBV28
cdr3_aa: CASSLGETQYF

v_call: TRBV6-6
cdr3_aa: CASSLGVNTEAFF

v_call: TRBV7-9
cdr3_aa: CASSLGLSYEQYF

v_call: TRBV11-1
cdr3_aa: CASSSSLGEAFF

v_call: TRBV28
cdr3_aa: CASSVPGLGSPLHF

v_call: TRBV7-9
cdr3_aa: CASSTGQLDSRPYNEQFF

v_call: TRBV19
cdr3_aa: CASSISDTYNEQFF

v_call: TRBV7-6
cdr3_aa: CASSRGQVEPYEQYF

v_call: TRBV4-1
cdr3_aa: CASSPTDNSNQPQHF

v_call: TRBV19
cdr3_aa: CASSIMGRGDEQYF

v_call: TRBV12-1
cdr3_aa: CASSFELAGGGANVLTF

v_call: TRBV5-1
cdr3_aa: CASSQGGGSGNTIYF

v_call: TRBV3-1/TRBV3-2
cdr3_aa: CASSRSGGGDEQFF

v_call: TRBV30
cdr3_aa: CAWSSGTGVDGYTF

v_call: TRBV7-9
cdr3_aa: CASSNADSWSTEAFF

v_call: TRBV7-8
cdr3_aa: CASSLGVWQGANEQYF

v_call: TRBV6-6
cdr3_aa: CASSYSGSVGGELFF

v_call: TRBV12-3/TRBV12-4
cdr3_aa: CASSLSRDEQYF

v_call: TRBV7-9
cdr3_aa: CASSSGTSGGYYNEQFF

v_call: TRBV5-4
cdr3_aa: CASSWGLAGTDTQYF

v_call: TRBV18
cdr3_aa: CASSPPGGPGELFF

v_call: TRBV6-5
cdr3_aa: CASSFLAGQYEQYF

v_call: TRBV19
cdr3_aa: CASSARARYGYTF

v_call: TRBV4-1
cdr3_aa: CASSHPKTGTHATNEKLFF

v_call: TRBV4-1
cdr3_aa: CASSQVVAGWATDTQYF

v_call: TRBV19
cdr3_aa: CASMISGGLGGYTF

v_call: TRBV28
cdr3_aa: CASSGGGELSPYSNQPQHF

v_call: TRBV3-1/TRBV3-2
cdr3_aa: CASSQTSGGAPSYEQYF

v_call: TRBV4-1
cdr3_aa: CASSQGGRVETQYF

v_call: TRBV28
cdr3_aa: CASSWDRAQPQHF

v_call: TRBV28
cdr3_aa: CASGTSGRTQSYEQYF

v_call: TRBV7-2
cdr3_aa: CASSLAGLVDTQYF

v_call: TRBV7-2
cdr3_aa: CASSFRRRHTGELFF

v_call: TRBV7-2
cdr3_aa: CASSSTQAGVSAQYF

v_call: TRBV7-6
cdr3_aa: CASTSMTGASTGELFF

v_call: TRBV30
cdr3_aa: CAWSRRGLYEQYF

v_call: TRBV5-1
cdr3_aa: CASSVLAAETQYF

v_call: TRBV28
cdr3_aa: CASSTYPIGLAGPPRSYEQYF